These 24 T cell receptor beta chains were sequenced from one sample in a study of molecular identifiers for immune sequencing clone quantification. TCRdb redid the calling of the PCR reads with MiXCR, one entry per CDR3 protein. The repertoire holds 460,000 or so distinct CDR3 sequences, with around a fifth as singletons. Input material: naive CD8+ T cells from blood, with Jurkat cell RNA spiked in. This sample's subset: FACS-sorted CD8+CD4-CCR7+CD45RA+ naive T cells. The receptor source for this set is a human donor in good health. Some libraries in this study had Jurkat cell RNA spiked in.

A few counts support this clonotype. This chain connects TRBV4-1 to TRBJ1-2; D is undetermined. The CDR3 loop spans 17 amino acids. Trimming stripped 0 bases from V and 4 bases from J, with 18 bases between. Germline-derived CDR1 and CDR2 are MGHRA and YSYEKL. CDR3 nucleotide sequence: TGCGCCAGCAGCCAAGATTCAACTGACGGGCGAAGCTATGGCTACACCTTC. Its protein is CASSQDSTDGRSYGYTF.

This clonotype was counted at least ten times. The rearrangement joins TRBV6-6 to TRBJ2-1, with D possibly TRBD1 on 6 matching bases. Trimming pared 5 bases from V and 0 bases from J, leaving 14 bases between. The CDR3 is 16 amino acids. Looked up from germline, CDR1 is MNHNY and CDR2 is SVGAGI (reference sequence). As DNA, the CDR3 is TGTGCCAGCAGTCCCCACCGACAGGACTCCTACAATGAGCAGTTCTTC. Residues: CASSPHRQDSYNEQFF.

Many counts were recorded for this clonotype. This chain uses TRBV30 with TRBJ2-6; D is uncertain. The CDR3 consists of 14 residues. Trimming took off 2 bases at V and 2 bases at J, with 7 bases between the two ends. Per the germline V gene, CDR1 is GTSNPN and CDR2 is SVGIG (reference sequence). The CDR3 nucleotides are TGTGCCTGGAGTCGGGCTCCTGGGGCCAACGTCCTGACTTTC. Translating it yields CAWSRAPGANVLTF. Full variable domain (missing parts from reference TRBV30 and TRBJ2-6): SQTIHQWPATLVQPVGSPLSLECTVEGTSNPNLYWYRQAAGRGLQLLFYSVGIGQISSEVPQNLSASRPQDRQFILSSKKLLLSDSGFYLCAWSRAPGANVLTFGAGSRLTVL.

With respect to this clonotype: One base away lies a much larger clone, so this may be a sequencing read error. The conserved phenylalanine or tryptophan normally closing the CDR3 is absent here, so this likely arose from a read error. The V call is TRBV3-1, the J call TRBJ1-1, with a possible D match to TRBD1 (6 bases). CDR3 size: 12 residues. Germline assignment: CDR1 LGHDT and CDR2 YNNKEL (reference sequence). V was cut by 5 bases and J by 11 bases, with 15 bases left in between. CDR3 protein: CASSLPGEAAFL. CDR3 bases: TGTGCCAGCAGCTTACCAGGGGAGGCGGCTTTCCTT.

This clonotype has at least ten counts. The chain employs TRBV7-6 and TRBJ2-3; 9 bases fit TRBD2. The V segment lost 5 bases and the J segment 2 bases; nucleotides outside the gene matches: 5. In germline, CDR1 is SGHVS, CDR2 FNYEAQ. This CDR3 comprises 15 residues. The DNA for the CDR3 is TGTGCCAGCAGCGCCGGGACTAGCAACACAGATACGCAGTATTTT. This gives the protein CASSAGTSNTDTQYF.

This clonotype was seen once. A single base separates this from a much larger clone, so it may be a read error. This rearrangement joins TRBV4-2 to TRBJ1-1; perhaps TRBD1 as D (5 bases). Trimming took off 0 bases at V and 6 bases at J, with 14 bases between the two ends. The CDR3 runs to 15 residues. Germline-derived CDR1 and CDR2 are LGHNA and YNFKEQ. CDR3 nucleotides: TGTGCCAGCAGCCAAGACGGCAGGGAGGGCGCTGAAGCTTTCTTT. Amino acids: CASSQDGREGAEAFF.

As for this clonotype: This sequence may be a read error, since a much larger clone differs from it by one base. No conserved phenylalanine or tryptophan is present at the end of the CDR3, so a read error is the likely explanation. This chain links TRBV29-1 with TRBJ2-7, with TRBD2 as a possible D gene (6 bases). Germline V gene sequence: CDR1 SQVTM, CDR2 ANQGSEA. This CDR3 comprises 13 residues. The V and J ends lost 6 bases and 3 bases respectively, with 15 bases between them. In DNA form, the CDR3 reads TGCAGCGTAGGAGGGCCTGGGGACTACGAGCAGTACCTC. This gives the protein CSVGGPGDYEQYL.

V and J are TRBV7-7 and TRBJ2-7, with 8 bases aligning to TRBD1. Germline CDR1 is SSHAT and CDR2 is FNYEAQ (reference sequence). Trimming cost V 5 bases and J 5 bases; bases outside gene matches: 8. This CDR3 contains 14 residues. As DNA, the CDR3 is TGTGCCAGCAGCGCGACAGGGGCCCTCGACGAGCAGTACTTC. This translates into CASSATGALDEQYF.

The CDR3 DNA is TGTGCCAGCAGTGAACGTCGGGGGGCGGAGAACACCGGGGAGCTGTTTTTT. Its translation is CASSERRGAENTGELFF. The gene calls are TRBV6-1 and TRBJ2-2; perhaps TRBD2 as D (7 bases). V was trimmed by 2 bases and J by 1 base, leaving 14 bases between them. This CDR3 comprises 17 residues. Looked up from germline, CDR1 is MNHNS and CDR2 is SASEGT.

Concerning this clonotype: Given a much more abundant clone one base away, this may be a read error. The chain uses TRBV7-9 and TRBJ1-1; TRBD1 agrees at 8 bases. Looked up from germline, CDR1 is SEHNR and CDR2 is FQNEAQ (reference sequence). This CDR3 is built from 11 residues. With 9 bases clipped from V and 13 bases from J, the junction kept 10 bases outside the gene matches. CDR3 bases: TGTGCCAGTATTTCGACAGGGGAGGGTTTCTTT. Its protein product is CASISTGEGFF.

This chain uses TRBV6-5 with TRBJ2-5; D tentatively fits TRBD1 or TRBD2 (5 bases each). V lost 8 bases to trimming and J lost 1 base, with 17 bases between them. Germline-derived CDR1 and CDR2 are MNHEY and SVGAGI. The CDR3 consists of 15 residues. The CDR3 DNA reads TGTGCCAGCGGTGCAGGGCTCGGAGGCCAAGAGACCCAGTACTTC. Encoded protein: CASGAGLGGQETQYF.

This rearrangement joins TRBV18 to TRBJ2-7; D may be TRBD1 or TRBD2 (5 bases each). This CDR3 is 15 amino acids long. Trimming took off 2 bases at V and 0 bases at J, with 11 bases between the two ends. Per germline, CDR1 KGHSH and CDR2 LQKENI. The CDR3 DNA reads TGTGCCAGCTCACCAGGGGACCGCATCTCCTACGAGCAGTACTTC. Residues: CASSPGDRISYEQYF. Variable domain in full (rest from reference TRBV18 and TRBJ2-7): NAGVMQNPRHLVRRRGQEARLRCSPMKGHSHVYWYRQLPEEGLKFMVYLQKENIIDESGMPKERFSAEFPKEGPSILRIQQVVRGDSAAYFCASSPGDRISYEQYFGPGTRLTVT.

This clonotype was seen a few times. The chain uses TRBV7-9 and TRBJ1-3; D gene uncertain. Germline assignment: CDR1 SEHNR and CDR2 FQNEAQ (reference sequence). The CDR3 runs 17 residues. V lost 5 bases to trimming and J lost 2 bases, with 19 bases between them. The CDR3 loop is CASSPYDGEVPGNTIYF. For the CDR3, the DNA is TGTGCCAGCAGCCCATACGATGGAGAAGTCCCTGGAAACACCATATATTTT.

This clonotype was recorded at least ten times. This chain uses TRBV7-6 with TRBJ2-6, with 9 bases fitting TRBD1. Germline V CDR1 and CDR2: SGHVS, FNYEAQ. The CDR3 totals 19 residues. V shed 5 bases, J shed 0 bases, and the junction held 11 bases outside the gene matches. The CDR3: CASSPKDRGIRSGANVLTF. CDR3 in DNA: TGTGCCAGCAGCCCAAAGGACAGGGGAATTCGCTCTGGGGCCAACGTCCTGACTTTC.

This chain joins TRBV12-3 or TRBV12-4 and TRBJ2-3, with a tentative D call TRBD2 (5 bases). With 7 bases removed from V and 5 bases from J, the gap between germline ends came to 13 bases. This CDR3 has 13 residues. Here the CDR3 reads CASNLGLEDTQYF. CDR3 DNA sequence: TGTGCCAGCAATCTAGGACTCGAAGATACGCAGTATTTT.

To note about this clonotype: A much larger clone sits a single nucleotide away, making a read error possible. The chain recombines TRBV4-1 with TRBJ2-1; tentatively, D is TRBD1 (5 bases). The CDR3 runs to 16 residues. Per germline, CDR1 MGHRA and CDR2 YSYEKL. For the CDR3, the DNA is TGCGCCAGCAGCCAACAGACCCCCTCGAAGGACAATGGGCAGTTCTTC. It is translated as CASSQQTPSKDNGQFF.

This clonotype was seen at least ten times. V is TRBV12-3 or TRBV12-4 and J is TRBJ2-4; unclear D gene. The CDR3 runs to 14 residues. V shed 3 bases and J shed 7 bases, with 13 bases lying between them. Here the CDR3 reads CASSFGTETNIQYF. DNA of the CDR3: TGTGCCAGCAGTTTTGGCACCGAGACTAACATTCAGTACTTC.

This clonotype was counted many times. This sequence joins TRBV4-1 and TRBJ1-1; D uncertain. The V end was cut by 4 bases, the J end by 4 bases, with 10 bases between. The germline gives CDR1 MGHRA, CDR2 YSYEKL. The length of the CDR3 is 13 residues. CDR3 region: CASSPKFSTEAFF. The CDR3 DNA reads TGCGCCAGCAGCCCCAAGTTCAGCACTGAAGCTTTCTTT.

This clonotype was counted ten times or more. This chain links TRBV6-5 with TRBJ2-7, with D possibly matching TRBD2 (5 bases). Deletions cut 1 base from V and 6 bases from J, with 10 bases between. The CDR3 is made up of 13 amino acids. The germline V gene encodes CDR1 MNHEY and CDR2 SVGAGI. CDR3 coding DNA: TGTGCCAGCAGTTACTATCGGAGCGGCGAGCAGTACTTC. As protein: CASSYYRSGEQYF.

This clonotype was seen more than once but under ten times. This rearrangement joins TRBV29-1 to TRBJ2-1; 10 bases agree with TRBD2. The V segment lost 6 bases and the J segment 7 bases; nucleotides outside the gene matches: 12. This CDR3 is 15 amino acids long. From germline, CDR1 is SQVTM and CDR2 ANQGSEA. The CDR3 is CSVQPASGSKNEQFF. The CDR3 nucleotides read TGCAGCGTGCAACCCGCTAGCGGGAGTAAGAATGAGCAGTTCTTC.

In its sample, this clonotype was seen a few times. The V gene is TRBV3-1, the J gene TRBJ2-1, with 9 bases lining up with TRBD2. This CDR3 is built from 16 residues. Germline assignment: CDR1 LGHDT and CDR2 YNNKEL (reference sequence). The V gene end was trimmed by 4 bases and the J gene end by 4 bases; junction bases not matched to a gene: 8. The CDR3 nucleotides read TGTGCCAGCAGCCCCGGGACTAGCTTCCTATACAATGAGCAGTTCTTC. This gives the protein CASSPGTSFLYNEQFF.

This clonotype was seen more than once but under ten times. The V call is TRBV2, the J call TRBJ2-7; perhaps TRBD1 as D (6 bases). The CDR3 length is 16 residues. V lost 5 bases to trimming and J lost 2 bases, with 19 bases between them. Per the germline V gene, CDR1 is SNHLY and CDR2 is FYNNEI. Here the CDR3 DNA reads TGTGCCAGCAGTTCGCCACAGGGCAGTAGGACCTACGAGCAGTACTTC. Translation gives CASSSPQGSRTYEQYF.

The chain carries TRBV25-1 and TRBJ1-4; 8 nucleotides match TRBD1. This CDR3 is 14 amino acids long. Germline V lookup: CDR1 MGHDK, CDR2 SYGVNS. V dropped 1 base and J dropped 8; count of bases not matched to a gene: 3. CDR3 sequence reads: CASSESDRDEKLFF. The CDR3, as DNA: TGTGCCAGCAGTGAATCGGACAGGGACGAAAAACTGTTTTTT.

This clonotype was detected a few times. The V gene is TRBV27, the J gene TRBJ1-5; D gene uncertain. This CDR3 is 13 amino acids long. V was cut by 1 base and J by 7 bases, with 8 bases left in between. Per germline, CDR1 MNHEY and CDR2 SMNVEV (reference sequence). This CDR3 reads CASSLYIGQPQHF. The CDR3 bases are TGTGCCAGCAGTTTATATATAGGACAGCCCCAGCATTTT.